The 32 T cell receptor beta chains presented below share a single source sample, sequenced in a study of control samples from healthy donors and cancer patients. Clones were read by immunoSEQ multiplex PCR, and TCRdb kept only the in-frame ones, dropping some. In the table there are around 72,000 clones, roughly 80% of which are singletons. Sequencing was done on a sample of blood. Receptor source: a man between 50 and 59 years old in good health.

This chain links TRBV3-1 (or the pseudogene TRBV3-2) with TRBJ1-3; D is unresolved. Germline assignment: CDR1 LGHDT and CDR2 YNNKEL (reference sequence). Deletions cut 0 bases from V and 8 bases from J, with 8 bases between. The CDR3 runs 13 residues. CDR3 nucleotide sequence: TGTGCCAGCAGCCAAGACGTAGCGGACACCATATATTTT. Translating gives CASSQDVADTIYF.

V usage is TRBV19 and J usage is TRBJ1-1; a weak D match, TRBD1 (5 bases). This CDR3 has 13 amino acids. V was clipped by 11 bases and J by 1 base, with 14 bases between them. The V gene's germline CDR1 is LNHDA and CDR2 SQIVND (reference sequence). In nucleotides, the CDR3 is TGTGCCGTAGGGGCCTCGGAGAACACTGAAGCTTTCTTT. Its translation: CAVGASENTEAFF.

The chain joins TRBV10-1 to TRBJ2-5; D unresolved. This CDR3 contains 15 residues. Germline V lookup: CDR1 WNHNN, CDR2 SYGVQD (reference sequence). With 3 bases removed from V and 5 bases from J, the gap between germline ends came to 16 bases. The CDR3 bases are TGCGCCAGCAGTGAAGCCGGGCCCAAGGCGGAGACCCAGTACTTC. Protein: CASSEAGPKAETQYF.

Written as DNA, the CDR3 is TGTGCCAGCAGCTTAAACCGGGACATATACGAGCAGTACTTC. This encodes CASSLNRDIYEQYF. The V gene is TRBV11-2, the J gene TRBJ2-7; a weak D match, TRBD1 (6 bases). V was trimmed by 2 bases and J by 4 bases, leaving 12 bases between them. CDR1 is SGHAT and CDR2 is FQNNGV in the germline V gene. The CDR3 totals 14 residues. Based on the CDR3 plus reference TRBV11-2 and TRBJ2-7, the full variable domain is EAGVAQSPRYKIIEKRQSVAFWCNPISGHATLYWYQQILGQGPKLLIQFQNNGVVDDSQLPKDRFSAERLKGVDSTLKIQPAKLEDSAVYLCASSLNRDIYEQYFGPGTRLTVT.

CDR3 sequence reads: CASSQDSAPNTGELFF. The CDR3 nucleotides read TGTGCCAGCAGCCAAGATTCGGCACCGAACACCGGGGAGCTGTTTTTT. The V gene is TRBV4-2, the J gene TRBJ2-2; D unclear. The ends were cut back, 0 bases at V and 0 bases at J, with 8 bases in the middle. The germline gives CDR1 LGHNA, CDR2 YNFKEQ. The CDR3 runs to 16 residues.

CDR3 sequence: CASSLRTGKKEAFF. CDR3 coding DNA: TGTGCCAGCAGTTTGAGGACAGGGAAGAAAGAAGCTTTCTTT. J is TRBJ1-1 and V is TRBV6-2 or TRBV6-3, with 8 bases identical to TRBD1. Trimming removed 4 bases from V and 8 bases from J; junction bases left unmatched: 9. Germline V gene sequence: CDR1 MNHEY, CDR2 SVGEGT. The CDR3 spans 14 residues.

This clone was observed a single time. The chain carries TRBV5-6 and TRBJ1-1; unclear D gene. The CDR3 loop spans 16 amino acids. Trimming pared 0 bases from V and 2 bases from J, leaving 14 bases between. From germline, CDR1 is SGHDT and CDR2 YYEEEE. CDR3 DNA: TGTGCCAGCAGCTTGGAGTTGGATAGCCTAAACACTGAAGCTTTCTTT. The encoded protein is CASSLELDSLNTEAFF. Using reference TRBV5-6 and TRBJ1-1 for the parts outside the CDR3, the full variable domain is DAGVTQSPTHLIKTRGQQVTLRCSPKSGHDTVSWYQQALGQGPQFIFQYYEEEERQRGNFPDRFSGHQFPNYSSELNVNALLLGDSALYLCASSLELDSLNTEAFFGQGTRLTVV.

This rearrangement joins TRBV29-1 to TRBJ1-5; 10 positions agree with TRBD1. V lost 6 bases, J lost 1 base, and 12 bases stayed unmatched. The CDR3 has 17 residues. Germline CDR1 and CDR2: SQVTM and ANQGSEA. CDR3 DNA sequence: TGCAGCGTGGCGGGACAGGGGTCAGAATCGAGCAATCAGCCCCAGCATTTT. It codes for CSVAGQGSESSNQPQHF.

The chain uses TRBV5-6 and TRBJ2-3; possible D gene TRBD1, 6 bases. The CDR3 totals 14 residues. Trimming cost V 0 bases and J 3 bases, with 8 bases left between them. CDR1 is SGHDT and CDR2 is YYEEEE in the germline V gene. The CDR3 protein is CASSLEGGTDTQYF. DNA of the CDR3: TGTGCCAGCAGCTTGGAAGGGGGAACAGATACGCAGTATTTT.

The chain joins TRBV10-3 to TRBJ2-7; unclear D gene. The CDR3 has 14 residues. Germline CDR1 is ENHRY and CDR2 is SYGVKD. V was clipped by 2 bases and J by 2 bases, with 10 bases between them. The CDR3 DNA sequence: TGTGCCATCAGTGAGAAAGCGAGTACCTACGAGCAGTACTTC. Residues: CAISEKASTYEQYF.

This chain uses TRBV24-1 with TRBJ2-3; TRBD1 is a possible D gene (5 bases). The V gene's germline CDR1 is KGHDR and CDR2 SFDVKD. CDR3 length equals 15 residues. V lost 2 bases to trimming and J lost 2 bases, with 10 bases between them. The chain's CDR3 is CATSDSDTSTDTQYF. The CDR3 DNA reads TGTGCCACCAGTGATTCGGACACGTCCACAGATACGCAGTATTTT.

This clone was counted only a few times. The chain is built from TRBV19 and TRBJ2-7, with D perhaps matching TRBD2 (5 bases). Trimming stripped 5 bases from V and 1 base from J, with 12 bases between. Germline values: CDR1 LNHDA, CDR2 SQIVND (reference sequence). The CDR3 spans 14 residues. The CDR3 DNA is TGTGCCAGTAGTCCCCGGACGGGATCCTACGAGCAGTACTTC. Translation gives CASSPRTGSYEQYF. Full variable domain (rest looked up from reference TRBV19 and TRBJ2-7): DGGITQSPKYLFRKEGQNVTLSCEQNLNHDAMYWYRQDPGQGLRLIYYSQIVNDFQKGDIAEGYSVSREKKESFPLTVTSAQKNPTAFYLCASSPRTGSYEQYFGPGTRLTVT.

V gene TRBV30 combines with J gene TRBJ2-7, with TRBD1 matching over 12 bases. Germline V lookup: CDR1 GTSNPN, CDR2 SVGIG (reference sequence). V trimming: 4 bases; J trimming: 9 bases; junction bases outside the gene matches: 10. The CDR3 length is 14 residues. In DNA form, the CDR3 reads TGTGCCTGGATAGCTCGGGACAGGGGGCAAGGGCAGTACTTC. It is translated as CAWIARDRGQGQYF.

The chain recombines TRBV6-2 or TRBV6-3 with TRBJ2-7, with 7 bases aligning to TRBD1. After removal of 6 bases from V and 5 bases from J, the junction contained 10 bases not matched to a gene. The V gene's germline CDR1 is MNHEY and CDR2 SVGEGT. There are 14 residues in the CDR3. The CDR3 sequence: CASSLTRTGDEQYF. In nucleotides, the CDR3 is TGTGCCAGCAGCCTCACACGAACAGGGGACGAGCAGTACTTC.

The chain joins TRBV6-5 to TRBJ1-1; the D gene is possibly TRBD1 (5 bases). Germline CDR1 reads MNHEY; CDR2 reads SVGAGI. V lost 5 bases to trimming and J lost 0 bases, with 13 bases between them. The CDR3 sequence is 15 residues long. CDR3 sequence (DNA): TGTGCCAGCAGTCTGGGGGGGGGTATGAACACTGAAGCTTTCTTT. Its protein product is CASSLGGGMNTEAFF.

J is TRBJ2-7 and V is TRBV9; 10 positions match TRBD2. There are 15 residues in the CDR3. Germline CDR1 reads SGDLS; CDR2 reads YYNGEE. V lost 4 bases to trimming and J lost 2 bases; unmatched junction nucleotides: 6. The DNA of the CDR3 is TGTGCCAGCAGCCCCAGGACTAGCGGAACCTACGAGCAGTACTTC. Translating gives CASSPRTSGTYEQYF.

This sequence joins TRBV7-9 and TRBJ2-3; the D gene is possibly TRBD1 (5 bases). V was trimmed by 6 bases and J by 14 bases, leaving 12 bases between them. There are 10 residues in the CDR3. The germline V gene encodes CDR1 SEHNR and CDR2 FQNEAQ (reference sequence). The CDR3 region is CASSIQQGYF. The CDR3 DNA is TGTGCCAGCAGTATTCAGCAGGGGTATTTT.

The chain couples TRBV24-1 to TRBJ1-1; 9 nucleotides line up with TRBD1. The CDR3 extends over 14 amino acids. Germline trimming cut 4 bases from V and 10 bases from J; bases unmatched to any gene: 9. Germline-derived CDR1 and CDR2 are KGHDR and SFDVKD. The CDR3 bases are TGTGCCACCAGTGAGGGGGGACAGGGTCGAAGAGCTTTCTTT. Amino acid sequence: CATSEGGQGRRAFF.

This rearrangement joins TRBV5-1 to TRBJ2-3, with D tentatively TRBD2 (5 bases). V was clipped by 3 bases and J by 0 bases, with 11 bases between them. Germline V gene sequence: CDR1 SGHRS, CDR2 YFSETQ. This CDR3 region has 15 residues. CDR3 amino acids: CASSSDWISTDTQYF. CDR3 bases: TGCGCCAGCAGCTCGGACTGGATTAGCACAGATACGCAGTATTTT.

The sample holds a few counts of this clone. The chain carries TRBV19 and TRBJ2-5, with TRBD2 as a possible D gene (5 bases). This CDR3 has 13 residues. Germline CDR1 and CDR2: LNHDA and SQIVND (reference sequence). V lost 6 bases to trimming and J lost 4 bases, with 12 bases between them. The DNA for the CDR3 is TGTGCCAGTAGGGGAACAAGCGGAGAGACCCAGTACTTC. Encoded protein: CASRGTSGETQYF.

The CDR3 nucleotides are TGCACCAGCAGCAATGCCCGTTACATGGTTGAGCAGCTGTTTTTT. Translating gives CTSSNARYMVEQLFF. The chain recombines TRBV1 with TRBJ2-2. TRBV1 is assigned pseudogene status. The CDR3 is 15 residues long.

CDR3 sequence: CASSLSLGKNTIYF. The CDR3, as DNA: TGTGCCAGCAGCTTATCCTTGGGGAAAAACACCATATATTTT. The chain has TRBV13 and TRBJ1-3; D remains ambiguous. The CDR3 runs 14 residues. Per the germline V gene, CDR1 is PRHDT and CDR2 is FYEKMQ (reference sequence). The germline V and J ends were trimmed by 2 bases and 6 bases, with 11 bases remaining between them. Combining the CDR3 with reference TRBV13 and TRBJ1-3 gives the whole variable domain AAGVIQSPRHLIKEKRETATLKCYPIPRHDTVYWYQQGPGQDPQFLISFYEKMQSDKGSIPDRFSAQQFSDYHSELNMSSLELGDSALYFCASSLSLGKNTIYFGEGSWLTVV.

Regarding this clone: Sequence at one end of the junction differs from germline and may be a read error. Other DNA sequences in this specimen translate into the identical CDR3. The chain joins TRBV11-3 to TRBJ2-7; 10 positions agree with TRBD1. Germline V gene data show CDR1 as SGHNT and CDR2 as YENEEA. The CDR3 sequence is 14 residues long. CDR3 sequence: CASSFGQGGYEQYF. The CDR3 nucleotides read TGTGCCAGCAGCTTCGGACAGGGGGGCTACGAGCAGTATTTC. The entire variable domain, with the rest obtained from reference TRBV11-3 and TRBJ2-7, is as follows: EAGVVQSPRYKIIEKKQPVAFWCNPISGHNTLYWYLQNLGQGPELLIRYENEEAVDDSQLPKDRFSAERLKGVDSTLKIQPAELGDSAVYLCASSFGQGGYEQYFGPGTRLTVT.

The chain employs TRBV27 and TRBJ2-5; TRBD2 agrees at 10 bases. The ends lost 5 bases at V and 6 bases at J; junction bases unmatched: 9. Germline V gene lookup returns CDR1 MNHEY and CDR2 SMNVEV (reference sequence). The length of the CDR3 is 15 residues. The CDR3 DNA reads TGTGCCAGCAGTCCCCTAGCGGGAGAAACAAAGACCCAGTACTTC. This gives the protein CASSPLAGETKTQYF.

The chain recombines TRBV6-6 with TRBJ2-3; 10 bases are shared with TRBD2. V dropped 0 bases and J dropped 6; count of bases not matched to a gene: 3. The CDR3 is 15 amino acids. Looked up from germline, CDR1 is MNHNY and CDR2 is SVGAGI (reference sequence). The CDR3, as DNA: TGTGCCAGCAGTTACTCGAGCGGGAGGGGTGATACGCAGTATTTT. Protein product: CASSYSSGRGDTQYF.

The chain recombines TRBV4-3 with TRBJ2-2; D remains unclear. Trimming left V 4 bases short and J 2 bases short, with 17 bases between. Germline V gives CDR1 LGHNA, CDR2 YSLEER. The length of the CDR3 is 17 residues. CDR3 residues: CASSLEPRAVNTGELFF. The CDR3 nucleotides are TGCGCCAGCAGCCTCGAACCCCGGGCTGTCAACACCGGGGAGCTGTTTTTT.

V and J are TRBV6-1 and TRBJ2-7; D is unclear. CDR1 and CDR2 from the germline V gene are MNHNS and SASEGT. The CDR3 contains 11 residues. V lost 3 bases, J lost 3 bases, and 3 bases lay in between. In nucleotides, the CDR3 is TGTGCCAGCAGTGAGAACTACGAGCAGTACTTC. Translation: CASSENYEQYF.

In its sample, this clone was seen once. The CDR3 DNA is TGCGCCAGCAGCTTGGCCTCTGGGACAGGGGGCACTGAAGCTTTCTTT. Residues: CASSLASGTGGTEAFF. The V and J genes are TRBV5-1 and TRBJ1-1; 11 bases fit TRBD1. The CDR3 consists of 16 residues. Germline CDR1 is SGHRS and CDR2 is YFSETQ. The J segment lost 4 bases and the V segment lost 0 bases, leaving 5 bases of the junction unmatched.

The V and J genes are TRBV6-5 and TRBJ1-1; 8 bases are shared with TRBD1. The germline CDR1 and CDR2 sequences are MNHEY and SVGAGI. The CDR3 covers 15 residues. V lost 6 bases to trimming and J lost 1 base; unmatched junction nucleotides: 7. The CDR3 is CASRYTDRGNTEAFF. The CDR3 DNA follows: TGTGCCAGCAGATATACAGACAGGGGGAACACTGAAGCTTTCTTT.

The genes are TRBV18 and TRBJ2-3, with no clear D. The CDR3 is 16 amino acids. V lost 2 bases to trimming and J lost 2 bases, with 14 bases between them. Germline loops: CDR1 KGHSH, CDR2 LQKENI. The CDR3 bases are TGTGCCAGCTCACCAAACTCCCAGGCCCTCACAGATACGCAGTATTTT. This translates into CASSPNSQALTDTQYF.

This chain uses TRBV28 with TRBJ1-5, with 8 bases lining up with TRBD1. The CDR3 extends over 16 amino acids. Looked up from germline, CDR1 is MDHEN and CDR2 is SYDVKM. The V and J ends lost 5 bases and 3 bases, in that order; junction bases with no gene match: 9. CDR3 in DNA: TGTGCCAGCAGTATTGGGCAGGGGGCCATCAATCAGCCCCAGCATTTT. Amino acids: CASSIGQGAINQPQHF.

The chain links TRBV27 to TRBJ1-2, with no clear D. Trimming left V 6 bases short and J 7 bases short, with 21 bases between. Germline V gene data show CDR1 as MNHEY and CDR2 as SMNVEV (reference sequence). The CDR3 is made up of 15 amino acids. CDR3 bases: TGTGCCAGCAGGCCCCCGGGAGGACGGGAGGGTGGCTACACCTTC. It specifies CASRPPGGREGGYTF.